The clone carrying this TCR beta chain was observed a handful of times. Antigen: not known. The data were taken from a study of response to subunit inactivated influenza vaccine. Findings and limits, study-wide: That few new T cells are recruited by each seasonal influenza vaccination was the authors' suggestion.

The germline V gene has CDR1 SGHTA and CDR2 FQGNSA. This CDR3 contains 16 residues. With 1 base clipped from V and 0 bases from J, the junction kept 2 bases outside the gene matches. TCRdb re-called the RT-PCR reads with MiXCR, one entry per CDR3 protein. The profile covers around 520,000 distinct CDR3 sequences, with 10% to 15% appearing a single time and about a tenth taken by the ten largest. The rearrangement joins TRBV7-2 to TRBJ2-5; 10 bases fit TRBD2. The input for sequencing was PBMCs from blood, taken on the day of vaccination. The origin of this receptor is a man aged 50 to 60 who received an inactivated influenza vaccine. CDR3 sequence (DNA): TGTGCCAGCAGCTTAGTTAGCGGGGGGCACCAAGAGACCCAGTACTTC. Translation gives CASSLVSGGHQETQYF.